The following is a TCR beta chain sequence with its context. Germline and junction disagree at one end, which may indicate a read error. The record originates from a study of shared clonotypes between healthy human individuals. Naive CD8 populations comprised CD45RO-negative cells positively selected for CCR7, excluding terminally differentiated effector memory CD45RA+ cells. The assay was immunoSEQ multiplex PCR, and TCRdb's table has in-frame clones only and misses some. The sample shows about 1.9 million clones, around 93% of them seen only once. Germline CDR1 SEHNR, CDR2 FQNEAQ (reference sequence). This CDR3 region has 15 residues.

The chain employs TRBV7-9 and TRBJ2-7; 9 bases fit TRBD1. Sequencing input: naive CD8+ T cells from PBMCs. This sequence originates from a man aged 18 to 30 in good health. Some clones in this sample may be carry-over from other donors' samples. The CDR3 coding sequence is TGCGCCAGCAGCCAAGAGGACAGGGGAGGGTACGAGCAGTACTTC. Its translation: CASSQEDRGGYEQYF.